This entry features one T cell receptor beta chain sequence. Its matching antigen is unknown. These data originate in a study of shared clonotypes between healthy human individuals. V dropped 7 bases and J dropped 2; count of bases not matched to a gene: 3. The CDR3 is 13 amino acids. The germline V gene encodes CDR1 MDHEN and CDR2 SYDVKM. Assay used: immunoSEQ multiplex PCR; TCRdb lists only in-frame clones, some missing. The table shows about 500,000 clones, with 60% to 80% occurring only once. The study, taken as a whole, reports: Sequencing depth was a factor that was expected to affect clonotype sharing among donors.

The rearrangement uses TRBV28 and TRBJ2-7; 9 bases are a match to TRBD1. Material: PBMCs. The TCR originated in a woman in her thirties or forties in good health. Some clones in this sample may be carry-over from other donors' samples. Here the CDR3 reads CASTRDRAYEQYF. The CDR3 nucleotides read TGTGCCAGCACCCGGGACAGGGCCTACGAGCAGTACTTC.